The present TCR beta chain was sequenced within a study of T cell responses to AZD1222 COVID-19 vaccine. Overall study context: The analysis combined second doses at about 4 or about 12 weeks.

In the case of this clone: What it binds is not known.

TCRdb's table, derived via immunoSEQ multiplex PCR, lists solely in-frame clones and lacks some. Of about 120,000 clones listed, approximately 88% are singletons. Trimming left V 4 bases short and J 1 base short, with 9 bases between. Germline CDR1 LNHDA, CDR2 SQIVND (reference sequence). The CDR3 loop spans 14 amino acids. Findings of the study overall: The donor cohort was predominantly white British with a female majority, and clonal diversity may have been underestimated. The reported proportion of spike-specific TCRs targeting unmutated variant regions was nearly half. The CD4 TCRs associated with vaccination extended across spike and predominated at 160-218 and 743-854.

The sequenced sample was peripheral blood, obtained on day 0 of AZD1222 vaccination. This clonotype was obtained from an adult in good health. J is TRBJ2-3 and V is TRBV19; D unclear. The CDR3 is CASSTRKGTDTQYF. CDR3 DNA sequence: TGTGCCAGTAGTACTCGGAAAGGCACAGATACGCAGTATTTT.